This TCR beta chain derives from a study of T-cell reconstitution after alpha-beta-depleted transplantation in children. Study findings and constraints: Surviving recipient T cells and intrathymic progenitors accounted for some patients' high TCRbeta diversity at day 60. It was newly produced T cells that mostly accounted for T-cell counts and diversity one year after transplant. About two months after transplant, alpha-beta T cells reportedly came from several hundred expanded graft clones.

This clonotype was counted only a few times. Its matching antigen is unknown. Germline V gene data show CDR1 as MNHEY and CDR2 as SMNVEV (reference sequence). Trimming cost V 8 bases and J 7 bases, with 11 bases left between them. The CDR3 sequence is 12 residues long. Library preparation (for TCRbeta) was performed with unique molecular identifiers. TCRdb re-called the PCR reads with MiXCR, one entry per CDR3 protein. The table lists about 290,000 distinct CDR3 sequences, 10% of them singletons. This chain joins TRBV27 and TRBJ1-4; D ambiguous. This receptor was obtained from a boy younger than two with acute myeloid leukemia, due to receive a stem cell transplant. The sequencing here drew on PBMCs, taken before TCRalphabeta/CD19-depleted stem cell transplant. The CDR3 DNA reads as TGTGCCAGCCAGATGCGGGGTGAAAAACTGTTTTTT. It specifies CASQMRGEKLFF.